These 12 T cell receptor beta chains came from one sample sequenced in a study of OX40 agonist ivuxolimab in advanced cancers. Only in-frame clones appear in the TCRdb table, and some are missing; sequencing was by immunoSEQ multiplex PCR. The table has about 71,000 clones, roughly three quarters seen once. Sequenced material: CD4+ or CD8+ T cells sorted from blood, taken in a trial of the OX40 agonist ivuxolimab. These receptor sequences come from an adult with an advanced solid tumor such as melanoma, head and neck, liver or kidney cancer.

V usage is TRBV28 and J usage is TRBJ2-6; no reliable D call. Germline V gene data show CDR1 as MDHEN and CDR2 as SYDVKM. This CDR3 region has 15 residues. V dropped 7 bases and J dropped 0 bases, with 10 bases sitting between them. The CDR3 sequence is CASTSPNSGANVLTF. The CDR3 region has the DNA TGTGCCAGCACCTCCCCGAACTCTGGGGCCAACGTCCTGACTTTC.

This chain joins TRBV7-2 and TRBJ2-7; D ambiguous. CDR3 size: 13 residues. The germline V and J ends were trimmed by 1 base and 6 bases, with 10 bases remaining between them. The germline gives CDR1 SGHTA, CDR2 FQGNSA. This CDR3 is CASSLVGTPEQYF. The CDR3 region has the DNA TGTGCCAGCAGCTTAGTCGGTACCCCCGAGCAGTACTTC.

The CDR3 here is CASSPDRNQPQHF. CDR3 sequence (DNA): TGTGCCAGCAGCCCCGACAGAAATCAGCCCCAGCATTTT. The chain employs TRBV27 and TRBJ1-5, with D maybe TRBD1 (5 bases). V was pared by 6 bases and J by 4 bases, with 10 bases between. The CDR3 is 13 amino acids. From germline, CDR1 is MNHEY and CDR2 SMNVEV (reference sequence).

The V call is TRBV6-5, the J call TRBJ2-5, with D unclear. V lost 2 bases and J lost 1, with 8 bases in between. This CDR3 is 14 amino acids long. Germline CDR1 and CDR2: MNHEY and SVGAGI. This CDR3 is CASSYDTLQETQYF. The CDR3 DNA follows: TGTGCCAGCAGTTACGACACACTCCAAGAGACCCAGTACTTC.

The J gene is TRBJ1-5, the V gene TRBV2; D uncertain. CDR1 and CDR2 (germline): SNHLY, FYNNEI. The CDR3 is 15 amino acids. V gave up 1 base and J gave up 4 bases, with 11 bases separating them. The CDR3 DNA is TGTGCCAGCAGTGAAGGCGGGGTACTTAATCAGCCCCAGCATTTT. It encodes CASSEGGVLNQPQHF.

The rearrangement uses TRBV4-1 and TRBJ2-5; TRBD2 is a possible D gene (6 bases). The CDR3 has 15 residues. V gave up 1 base and J gave up 4 bases, with 13 bases separating them. The V gene's germline CDR1 is MGHRA and CDR2 YSYEKL. DNA of the CDR3: TGCGCCAGCAGCCAAGTCGAAGGGAGGCGAGAGACCCAGTACTTC. This sequence encodes CASSQVEGRRETQYF.

This rearrangement joins TRBV4-3 to TRBJ1-2; TRBD1 matches 7 bases. There are 15 residues in the CDR3. Germline CDR1 LGHNA, CDR2 YSLEER. V shed 0 bases, J shed 4 bases, and the junction held 5 bases outside the gene matches. The CDR3 DNA reads as TGCGCCAGCAGCCAAGATAGGGGGCAGCCCTATGGCTACACCTTC. Its translation: CASSQDRGQPYGYTF.

The V gene is TRBV6-1, the J gene TRBJ2-3; maybe TRBD1 (6 bases). This CDR3 is 13 amino acids long. Trimming removed 4 bases from V and 5 bases from J, with 10 bases in between. Germline lookup yields CDR1 MNHNS and CDR2 SASEGT. For the CDR3, the DNA is TGTGCCAGCAGTGTAACAGGGTTAGATACGCAGTATTTT. Its translation is CASSVTGLDTQYF.

The V gene is TRBV6-1, the J gene TRBJ1-1; D ambiguous. This CDR3 is 15 amino acids long. Germline CDR1 MNHNS, CDR2 SASEGT. V gave up 6 bases and J gave up 0 bases, with 14 bases separating them. The CDR3 spells CASRVLDVMNTEAFF. As DNA, the CDR3 is TGTGCCAGCAGGGTCCTTGATGTCATGAACACTGAAGCTTTCTTT.

V and J are TRBV9 and TRBJ2-1; TRBD2 matches at 10 bases. Germline V gene lookup returns CDR1 SGDLS and CDR2 YYNGEE. V trimming: 0 bases; J trimming: 8 bases; junction bases outside the gene matches: 5. There are 15 residues in the CDR3. The CDR3 protein is CASSVVPTSGDEQFF. The CDR3 DNA follows: TGTGCCAGCAGCGTAGTACCTACTAGCGGGGATGAGCAGTTCTTC.

This chain joins TRBV2 and TRBJ2-2; D is perhaps TRBD1 (6 bases). V was cut by 6 bases and J by 6 bases, with 17 bases left in between. Per the germline V gene, CDR1 is SNHLY and CDR2 is FYNNEI. The CDR3 covers 15 residues. The CDR3: CASSSGQLAPGELFF. In DNA form, the CDR3 reads TGTGCCAGCAGCTCTGGACAGCTGGCCCCCGGGGAGCTGTTTTTT.

The rearrangement uses TRBV15 and TRBJ2-7; 7 bases map to TRBD2. The CDR3 covers 15 residues. With 5 bases clipped from V and 1 base from J, the junction kept 8 bases outside the gene matches. Germline-derived CDR1 and CDR2 are LNHNV and YYDKDF (reference sequence). The CDR3 DNA is TGTGCCACCAGCCCCCAGGTCGGGGGGTCCTACGAGCAGTACTTC. It encodes CATSPQVGGSYEQYF.